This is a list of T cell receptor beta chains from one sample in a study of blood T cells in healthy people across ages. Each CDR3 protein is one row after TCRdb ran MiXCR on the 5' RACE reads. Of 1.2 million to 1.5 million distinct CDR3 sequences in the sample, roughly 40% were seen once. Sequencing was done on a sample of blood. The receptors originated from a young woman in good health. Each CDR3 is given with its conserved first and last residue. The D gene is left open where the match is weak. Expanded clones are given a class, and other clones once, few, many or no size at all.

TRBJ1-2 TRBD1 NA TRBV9 TGTGCCAGCACCCTACAGGGGGCAGGCTATGGCTACACCTTC CASTLQGAGYGYTF
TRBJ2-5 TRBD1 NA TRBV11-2 TGTGCCAGCAGCTTATTCGGACAGGGGGCGGTCCAAGAGACCCAGTACTTC CASSLFGQGAVQETQYF
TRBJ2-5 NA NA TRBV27 TGTGCCAGCAGTACCGACAGGACGGTAATTCGGGCAGAGACCCAGTACTTC CASSTDRTVIRAETQYF
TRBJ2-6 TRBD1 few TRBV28 TGTGCCAGCAGTTTAACCCTTGTGGACAGGGGCTCTGGGGCCAACGTCCTGACTTTC CASSLTLVDRGSGANVLTF
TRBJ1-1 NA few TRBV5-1 TGCGCCAGCAGCGGGACAACCACGGGGAACACTGAAGCTTTCTTT CASSGTTTGNTEAFF
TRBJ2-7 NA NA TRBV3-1 TGTGCCAGCAGCCAACTCCCAAAAGAAAGCGAGCAGTACTTC CASSQLPKESEQYF
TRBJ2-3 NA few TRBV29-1 TGCAGCCCAACGGTCGGGGACACAGATACGCAGTATTTT CSPTVGDTDTQYF
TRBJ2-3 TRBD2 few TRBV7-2 TGTGCCAGCAGCAAACAACTAGCGGGGGGGGCAGCAGATACGCAGTATTTT CASSKQLAGGAADTQYF
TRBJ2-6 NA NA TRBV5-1 TGCGCCAGCACCCTCTCCAACTCTGGGGCCAACGTCCTGACTTTC CASTLSNSGANVLTF
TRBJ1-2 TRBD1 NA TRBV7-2 TGTGCCAGCAGCACCCAGGGGGCTAACTGTGGCTACACCTTC CASSTQGANCGYTF
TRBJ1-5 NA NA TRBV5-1 TGCGCCAGCAGCGGCGGGGCTGGCAATCAGCCCCAGCATTTT CASSGGAGNQPQHF
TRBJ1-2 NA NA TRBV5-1 TGCGCCAGCAGCGTGGATGGAGGAGTCTATGGCTACACCTTC CASSVDGGVYGYTF
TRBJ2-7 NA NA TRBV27 TGTGCCAGCAGTTTAGCGGCGGGACCGTTCGAGCAGTACTTC CASSLAAGPFEQYF
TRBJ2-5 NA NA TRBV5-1 TGCGCCAGCAGCTTGGATCCCCCGTTAGGGGCCCAGTACTTC CASSLDPPLGAQYF
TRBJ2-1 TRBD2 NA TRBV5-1 TGCGCCAGCAGCGCGGGGGGCGGGAATTCCGATGAGCAGTTCTTC CASSAGGGNSDEQFF
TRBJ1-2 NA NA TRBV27 TGTGCCAGCAGTTTAACCACGGACAGTAACTATGGCTACACCTTC CASSLTTDSNYGYTF
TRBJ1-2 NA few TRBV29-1 TGCAGCGTTAAATGGGACGGCCCTAACTATGGCTACACCTTC CSVKWDGPNYGYTF
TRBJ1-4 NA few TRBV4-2 TGTGCCAGCAAAAAACTGAATGAAAAACTGTTTTTT CASKKLNEKLFF
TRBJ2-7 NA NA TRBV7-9 TGTGCCAGCAGCTTCGTGGCCCTTTTCAACGAGCAGTACTTC CASSFVALFNEQYF
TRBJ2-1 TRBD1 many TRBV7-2 TGTGCCAGCAGCTTATCCGGGACAGGGTACAATGAGCAGTTCTTC CASSLSGTGYNEQFF
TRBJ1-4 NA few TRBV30 TGTGCCTGGAGTGTACACGAAAAACTGTTTTTT CAWSVHEKLFF
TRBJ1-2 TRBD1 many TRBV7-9 TGTGCCAGCAGCCCCCCTCGTCGGGACAGGGGATCCGATCTGGGTGGCTACACCTTC CASSPPRRDRGSDLGGYTF
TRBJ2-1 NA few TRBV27 TGTGCCAGCAGTTTGAGGGGCACGAATGAGCAGTTCTTC CASSLRGTNEQFF
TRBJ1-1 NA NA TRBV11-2 TGTGCCAGCAGCTTTCACCGGGGCGTGAACACTGAAGCTTTCTTT CASSFHRGVNTEAFF
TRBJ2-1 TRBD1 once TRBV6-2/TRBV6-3 TGTGCCAGCAGTTACTCACGGGACAGGGGATGGAATGAGCAGTTCTTC CASSYSRDRGWNEQFF
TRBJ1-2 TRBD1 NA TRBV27 TGTGCCAGCAGTCTCCCAACCCCCAAAAGACAGGGGTTGGAGTATGGCTACACCTTC CASSLPTPKRQGLEYGYTF
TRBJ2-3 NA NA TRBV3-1 TGTGCCAGCAGCCAAGGGACAGAGCGTGATACGCAGTATTTT CASSQGTERDTQYF
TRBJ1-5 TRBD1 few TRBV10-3 TGTGCCATCAGCGGTCAGGGGGCGGCCAATCAGCCCCAGCATTTT CAISGQGAANQPQHF
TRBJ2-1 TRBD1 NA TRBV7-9 TGTGCCAGCAGCGGACGGGACAGGGAGTACAATGAGCAGTTCTTC CASSGRDREYNEQFF
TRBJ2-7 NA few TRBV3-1 TGTGCCAGCAGCCAAGCTAACTTTGGTGGGAGTTCCTACGAGCAGTACTTC CASSQANFGGSSYEQYF